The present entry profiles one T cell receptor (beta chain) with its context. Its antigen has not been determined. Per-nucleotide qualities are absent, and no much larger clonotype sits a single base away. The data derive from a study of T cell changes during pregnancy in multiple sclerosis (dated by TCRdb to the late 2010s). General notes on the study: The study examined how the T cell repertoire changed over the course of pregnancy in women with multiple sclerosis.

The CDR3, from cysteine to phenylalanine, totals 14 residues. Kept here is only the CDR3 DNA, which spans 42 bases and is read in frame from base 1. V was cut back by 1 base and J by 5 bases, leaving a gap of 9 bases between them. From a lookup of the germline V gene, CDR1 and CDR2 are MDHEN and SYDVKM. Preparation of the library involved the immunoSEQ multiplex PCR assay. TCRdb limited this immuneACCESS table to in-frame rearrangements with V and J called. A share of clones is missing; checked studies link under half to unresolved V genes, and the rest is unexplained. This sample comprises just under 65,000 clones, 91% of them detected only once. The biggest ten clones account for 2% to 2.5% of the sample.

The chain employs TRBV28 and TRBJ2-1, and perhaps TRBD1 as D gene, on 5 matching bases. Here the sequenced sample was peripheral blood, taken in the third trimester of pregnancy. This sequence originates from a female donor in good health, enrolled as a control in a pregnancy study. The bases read TGTGCCAGCAGTTTATCGTCAGGGAACAATGAGCAGTTCTTC. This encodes CASSLSSGNNEQFF.